This entry lists 30 T cell receptor beta chains sequenced from one sample in a study of early stage breast cancer tumors. The method was immunoSEQ multiplex PCR; TCRdb's version includes in-frame clones alone and lacks a portion of them. The sample records nearly 70,000 clones, over 80% being singletons. The sequenced material came from blood. The receptor source for this set is a middle-aged person with breast cancer.

The J gene is TRBJ2-5, the V gene TRBV4-2; 12 positions match TRBD1. The CDR3 runs to 17 residues. J was trimmed by 2 bases and V by 3 bases; bases with no gene match: 7. Germline lookup yields CDR1 LGHNA and CDR2 YNFKEQ. CDR3 sequence reads: CASSHGTGGFRQETQYF. DNA for the CDR3: TGTGCCAGCAGCCATGGGACAGGGGGCTTCCGTCAAGAGACCCAGTACTTC.

The rearrangement links TRBV7-3 to TRBJ2-2, with 10 bases fitting TRBD2. CDR1 and CDR2 from the germline V gene are SGHTA and FQGTGA. The ends lost 5 bases at V and 2 bases at J; junction bases unmatched: 14. The CDR3 contains 19 residues. The CDR3: CASSPRGESGRDNTGELFF. For the CDR3, the DNA is TGTGCCAGCAGCCCGCGGGGCGAGAGCGGGAGGGATAACACCGGGGAGCTGTTTTTT.

This clone was seen more than once but under ten times. The chain has TRBV4-1 and TRBJ2-7; a possible D gene is TRBD2 (6 bases). The V gene lost 1 base and the J gene lost 6 bases, with 19 bases spanning the gap. The germline gives CDR1 MGHRA, CDR2 YSYEKL. This CDR3 spans 16 amino acids. Here the CDR3 reads CASSQGASEKFSEQYF. Here the CDR3 DNA reads TGCGCCAGCAGCCAAGGGGCTAGCGAGAAATTTAGCGAGCAGTACTTC.

V usage is TRBV6-1 and J usage is TRBJ1-4; D may be TRBD1 (6 bases). This CDR3 is 14 amino acids long. The V gene's germline CDR1 is MNHNS and CDR2 SASEGT. V lost 4 bases to trimming and J lost 7 bases, with 13 bases between them. CDR3 bases: TGTGCCAGCAGTGGACAGGTACCAACTGAAAAACTGTTTTTT. Residues: CASSGQVPTEKLFF.

V gene TRBV28 combines with J gene TRBJ1-2, with 10 bases that match TRBD1. The CDR3 is made up of 15 amino acids. V was pared by 4 bases and J by 8 bases, with 10 bases of the junction left unmatched. The germline V gene encodes CDR1 MDHEN and CDR2 SYDVKM. In DNA form, the CDR3 reads TGTGCCAGCAGTTCCGGACAGGGGGGCTCTTGGGGCTACACCTTC. Its protein is CASSSGQGGSWGYTF.

The chain links TRBV7-8 to TRBJ2-2; no clear D gene. CDR1 and CDR2 (germline): SGHVS, FQNEAQ. V was pared by 5 bases and J by 4 bases, with 8 bases between. The CDR3 runs 13 residues. This CDR3 is CASSVGATGELFF. The CDR3 DNA is TGTGCCAGCAGCGTCGGAGCCACCGGGGAGCTGTTTTTT.

This clone occurred a few times. The chain is built from TRBV27 and TRBJ2-7, with 8 bases matching TRBD1. CDR3 size: 14 residues. V shed 2 bases and J 2 bases; nucleotides not matched to a gene: 2. CDR1 and CDR2 (germline): MNHEY, SMNVEV (reference sequence). The CDR3 DNA reads TGTGCCAGCAGTTTAAGGACAGGGACCTACGAGCAGTACTTC. Translation: CASSLRTGTYEQYF.

The table lists this clone with a count of one. This chain connects TRBV7-3 to TRBJ2-2; D is undetermined. Germline values: CDR1 SGHTA, CDR2 FQGTGA. V lost 3 bases and J 4 bases, leaving 6 bases between the germline ends. CDR3 length equals 13 residues. The chain's CDR3 is CASSLRTTGELFF. DNA for the CDR3: TGTGCCAGCAGCTTGAGGACCACCGGGGAGCTGTTTTTT.

This clone was seen a single time. This chain uses TRBV7-8 with TRBJ2-1; 13 bases are shared with TRBD2. The CDR3 is made up of 17 amino acids. The J segment lost 6 bases and the V segment lost 4 bases, leaving 9 bases of the junction unmatched. Germline assignment: CDR1 SGHVS and CDR2 FQNEAQ. CDR3 bases: TGTGCCAGCAGCTCACGCGGACTAGCGGGAGCGTTCAATGAGCAGTTCTTC. Protein sequence: CASSSRGLAGAFNEQFF.

CDR3 nucleotide sequence: TGCGCCAGCAGTTTTGGACAGGCGGGATTCGATGAGCAGTTCTTC. Translating gives CASSFGQAGFDEQFF. The chain uses TRBV5-1 and TRBJ2-1; TRBD1 might be the D (7 bases). The CDR3 sequence is 15 residues long. V lost 5 bases and J lost 8, with 20 bases in between. CDR1 and CDR2 from the germline V gene are SGHRS and YFSETQ.

The CDR3 protein is CAWSPFRQASGNTIYF. The CDR3 region has the DNA TGTGCCTGGAGTCCCTTCCGACAGGCCTCTGGAAACACCATATATTTT. The gene calls are TRBV30 and TRBJ1-3, with TRBD1 as a possible D gene (6 bases). The CDR3 runs to 16 residues. V dropped 2 bases and J dropped 0 bases, with 14 bases sitting between them. Germline assignment: CDR1 GTSNPN and CDR2 SVGIG (reference sequence).

The V call is TRBV15, the J call TRBJ2-5; TRBD1 matches at 7 bases. The CDR3 covers 15 residues. V was clipped by 5 bases and J by 10 bases; unmatched bases: 16. CDR1 and CDR2 (germline): LNHNV, YYDKDF (reference sequence). The CDR3: CATSFLGQGVEDQYF. The CDR3 coding sequence is TGTGCCACCAGCTTCCTGGGGCAGGGGGTCGAAGACCAGTACTTC.

V is TRBV2 and J is TRBJ1-5; TRBD1 is a possible D gene (5 bases). The CDR3 contains 14 residues. Germline CDR1 and CDR2: SNHLY and FYNNEI. The germline V and J ends were trimmed by 6 bases and 0 bases, with 9 bases remaining between them. The CDR3 coding sequence is TGTGCCAGCAGGGCAGACAGTAGCAATCAGCCCCAGCATTTT. Its translation: CASRADSSNQPQHF.

The chain combines TRBV6-5 with TRBJ1-1; possibly TRBD1 for D (6 bases). Between the trimmed V and J ends, which lost 7 bases and 3 bases, there was a span of 15 bases. The length of the CDR3 is 14 residues. CDR1 is MNHEY and CDR2 is SVGAGI in the germline V gene. The CDR3, as DNA: TGTGCCAGCAACTACAGGGAGGGGGACACTGAAGCTTTCTTT. Amino acid sequence: CASNYREGDTEAFF.

V usage is TRBV2 and J usage is TRBJ1-5, with D perhaps TRBD1 (6 bases). Germline loops: CDR1 SNHLY, CDR2 FYNNEI. V was shortened by 7 bases and J by 1 base, with 14 bases between the two germline ends. The CDR3 contains 15 residues. This CDR3 is CASTADRLSNQPQHF. DNA of the CDR3: TGTGCCAGCACCGCGGACAGACTGAGCAATCAGCCCCAGCATTTT.

This clone appeared a single time. V is TRBV5-1 and J is TRBJ2-3; D ambiguous. Trimming took 4 bases from V and 2 from J, leaving 14 bases between them. Per germline, CDR1 SGHRS and CDR2 YFSETQ. The CDR3 has 15 amino acids. This CDR3 reads CASSRDWGSTDTQYF. For the CDR3, the DNA is TGCGCCAGCAGCCGTGACTGGGGTTCCACAGATACGCAGTATTTT.

A single count supports this clone. V gene TRBV30 combines with J gene TRBJ2-3; no definite D call. The germline CDR1 and CDR2 sequences are GTSNPN and SVGIG (reference sequence). This CDR3 comprises 14 residues. The V and J ends lost 1 base and 0 bases respectively, with 8 bases between them. CDR3 DNA: TGTGCCTGGAGTGGTTATGGCAGCACAGATACGCAGTATTTT. It is translated as CAWSGYGSTDTQYF. Full variable domain (rest looked up from reference TRBV30 and TRBJ2-3): SQTIHQWPATLVQPVGSPLSLECTVEGTSNPNLYWYRQAAGRGLQLLFYSVGIGQISSEVPQNLSASRPQDRQFILSSKKLLLSDSGFYLCAWSGYGSTDTQYFGPGTRLTVL.

This sequence joins TRBV28 and TRBJ1-2, with D possibly TRBD1 on 5 matching bases. CDR3 length: 18 residues. The V gene's germline CDR1 is MDHEN and CDR2 SYDVKM. The V end was cut by 7 bases, the J end by 6 bases, with 30 bases between. Here the CDR3 reads CASIPTRLTGTQADGYTF. CDR3 sequence (DNA): TGTGCCAGCATTCCAACCCGCCTCACGGGGACTCAGGCGGATGGCTACACCTTC.

The genes are TRBV29-1 and TRBJ2-2, with 9 positions matching TRBD1. The germline V gene encodes CDR1 SQVTM and CDR2 ANQGSEA. The CDR3 length is 14 residues. The ends lost 4 bases at V and 1 base at J; junction bases unmatched: 1. The CDR3 is CSVGQGVNTGELFF. The CDR3 DNA reads as TGCAGCGTTGGACAGGGGGTGAACACCGGGGAGCTGTTTTTT.

This rearrangement joins TRBV4-2 to TRBJ2-1; 9 bases line up with TRBD2. This CDR3 contains 18 residues. The junction had 12 bases not matched to a gene; V was cut back by 1 base and J by 5 bases. The germline V gene encodes CDR1 LGHNA and CDR2 YNFKEQ. CDR3 loop: CASSQALGGGRGHNEQFF. The CDR3 DNA reads TGTGCCAGCAGCCAAGCTCTTGGTGGCGGGAGGGGGCACAATGAGCAGTTCTTC.

This sequence joins TRBV18 and TRBJ1-2; D uncertain. The CDR3 covers 14 residues. CDR1 and CDR2 (germline): KGHSH, LQKENI. Trimming pared 2 bases from V and 4 bases from J, leaving 11 bases between. DNA of the CDR3: TGTGCCAGCTCACCATCGCGAGGGATCTATGGCTACACCTTC. It specifies CASSPSRGIYGYTF.

The chain is built from TRBV7-3 and TRBJ1-1; D is unresolved. Per germline, CDR1 SGHTA and CDR2 FQGTGA. The length of the CDR3 is 12 residues. V lost 6 bases and J 8 bases, leaving 13 bases between the germline ends. The CDR3 nucleotides read TGTGCCAGCAGGGATCGGACTGGCGAAGCTTTCTTT. This translates into CASRDRTGEAFF.

The chain uses TRBV27 and TRBJ2-5; D not resolved. Between the trimmed V and J ends, which lost 2 bases and 4 bases, there was a span of 8 bases. Germline loops: CDR1 MNHEY, CDR2 SMNVEV (reference sequence). The CDR3 sequence is 13 residues long. CDR3 residues: CASSLREGETQYF. The DNA for the CDR3 is TGTGCCAGCAGTTTAAGGGAAGGAGAGACCCAGTACTTC.

The chain carries TRBV30 and TRBJ1-2, with 7 bases identical to TRBD1. Germline V gene data show CDR1 as GTSNPN and CDR2 as SVGIG (reference sequence). This CDR3 region has 13 residues. V shed 2 bases, J shed 7 bases, and the junction held 7 bases outside the gene matches. In DNA form, the CDR3 reads TGTGCCTGGAGTAACAGGGGCGCGGGTGGCTACACCTTC. Amino acid sequence: CAWSNRGAGGYTF. Complete variable domain (other parts from reference TRBV30 and TRBJ1-2): SQTIHQWPATLVQPVGSPLSLECTVEGTSNPNLYWYRQAAGRGLQLLFYSVGIGQISSEVPQNLSASRPQDRQFILSSKKLLLSDSGFYLCAWSNRGAGGYTFGSGTRLTVV.

This sequence joins TRBV27 and TRBJ2-6; tentatively, D is TRBD1 or TRBD2 (5 bases each). V lost 4 bases to trimming and J lost 0 bases, with 25 bases between them. The CDR3 extends over 21 amino acids. Germline lookup yields CDR1 MNHEY and CDR2 SMNVEV (reference sequence). Written as DNA, the CDR3 is TGTGCCAGCAGTTACAAGCAGGGACGTCTCCTGAGCCTCTCTGGGGCCAACGTCCTGACTTTC. Translation gives CASSYKQGRLLSLSGANVLTF.

As DNA, the CDR3 is TGTGCCAGCAGTTTTAGTCCAGGGCGATATGGCTACACCTTC. Protein: CASSFSPGRYGYTF. The chain is built from TRBV27 and TRBJ1-2; D is perhaps TRBD1 (5 bases). Germline V gene sequence: CDR1 MNHEY, CDR2 SMNVEV (reference sequence). The length of the CDR3 is 14 residues. The V and J ends lost 3 bases and 5 bases respectively, with 13 bases between them.

This clone was seen a few times. The chain uses TRBV7-9 and TRBJ1-1; TRBD1 might be the D (5 bases). The germline V gene has CDR1 SEHNR and CDR2 FQNEAQ (reference sequence). Trimming cost V 4 bases and J 5 bases, with 8 bases left between them. The CDR3 length is 12 residues. This CDR3 reads CASSYRLTEAFF. The CDR3 DNA sequence: TGTGCCAGCAGCTACAGGTTAACTGAAGCTTTCTTT.

There are a few counts of this clone. The CDR3 loop reads CASSHPATAYEQYF. The CDR3, as DNA: TGTGCCAGCAGCCACCCTGCCACTGCCTACGAGCAGTACTTC. The chain links TRBV4-2 to TRBJ2-7; D is ambiguous. V was shortened by 3 bases and J by 2 bases, with 11 bases between the two germline ends. The CDR3 is made up of 14 amino acids. CDR1 is LGHNA and CDR2 is YNFKEQ in the germline V gene.

This clone was seen a few times. The rearrangement uses TRBV5-6 and TRBJ1-5; no firm D call. Trimming left V 4 bases short and J 2 bases short, with 10 bases between. The CDR3 loop spans 14 amino acids. Germline CDR1 SGHDT, CDR2 YYEEEE. CDR3 sequence (DNA): TGTGCCAGCAGCCCAAGGGATGGCAATCAGCCCCAGCATTTT. It specifies CASSPRDGNQPQHF. Full variable domain (remainder filled in from reference TRBV5-6 and TRBJ1-5): DAGVTQSPTHLIKTRGQQVTLRCSPKSGHDTVSWYQQALGQGPQFIFQYYEEEERQRGNFPDRFSGHQFPNYSSELNVNALLLGDSALYLCASSPRDGNQPQHFGDGTRLSIL.

The chain joins TRBV28 to TRBJ2-7, with D possibly called TRBD1 or TRBD2 (5 bases each). The CDR3 runs 12 residues. V was trimmed by 4 bases and J by 10 bases, leaving 14 bases between them. Germline V gives CDR1 MDHEN, CDR2 SYDVKM. The CDR3 loop reads CASSSVGTSQYF. The CDR3 DNA follows: TGTGCCAGCAGTTCCGTCGGGACGTCTCAGTACTTC.